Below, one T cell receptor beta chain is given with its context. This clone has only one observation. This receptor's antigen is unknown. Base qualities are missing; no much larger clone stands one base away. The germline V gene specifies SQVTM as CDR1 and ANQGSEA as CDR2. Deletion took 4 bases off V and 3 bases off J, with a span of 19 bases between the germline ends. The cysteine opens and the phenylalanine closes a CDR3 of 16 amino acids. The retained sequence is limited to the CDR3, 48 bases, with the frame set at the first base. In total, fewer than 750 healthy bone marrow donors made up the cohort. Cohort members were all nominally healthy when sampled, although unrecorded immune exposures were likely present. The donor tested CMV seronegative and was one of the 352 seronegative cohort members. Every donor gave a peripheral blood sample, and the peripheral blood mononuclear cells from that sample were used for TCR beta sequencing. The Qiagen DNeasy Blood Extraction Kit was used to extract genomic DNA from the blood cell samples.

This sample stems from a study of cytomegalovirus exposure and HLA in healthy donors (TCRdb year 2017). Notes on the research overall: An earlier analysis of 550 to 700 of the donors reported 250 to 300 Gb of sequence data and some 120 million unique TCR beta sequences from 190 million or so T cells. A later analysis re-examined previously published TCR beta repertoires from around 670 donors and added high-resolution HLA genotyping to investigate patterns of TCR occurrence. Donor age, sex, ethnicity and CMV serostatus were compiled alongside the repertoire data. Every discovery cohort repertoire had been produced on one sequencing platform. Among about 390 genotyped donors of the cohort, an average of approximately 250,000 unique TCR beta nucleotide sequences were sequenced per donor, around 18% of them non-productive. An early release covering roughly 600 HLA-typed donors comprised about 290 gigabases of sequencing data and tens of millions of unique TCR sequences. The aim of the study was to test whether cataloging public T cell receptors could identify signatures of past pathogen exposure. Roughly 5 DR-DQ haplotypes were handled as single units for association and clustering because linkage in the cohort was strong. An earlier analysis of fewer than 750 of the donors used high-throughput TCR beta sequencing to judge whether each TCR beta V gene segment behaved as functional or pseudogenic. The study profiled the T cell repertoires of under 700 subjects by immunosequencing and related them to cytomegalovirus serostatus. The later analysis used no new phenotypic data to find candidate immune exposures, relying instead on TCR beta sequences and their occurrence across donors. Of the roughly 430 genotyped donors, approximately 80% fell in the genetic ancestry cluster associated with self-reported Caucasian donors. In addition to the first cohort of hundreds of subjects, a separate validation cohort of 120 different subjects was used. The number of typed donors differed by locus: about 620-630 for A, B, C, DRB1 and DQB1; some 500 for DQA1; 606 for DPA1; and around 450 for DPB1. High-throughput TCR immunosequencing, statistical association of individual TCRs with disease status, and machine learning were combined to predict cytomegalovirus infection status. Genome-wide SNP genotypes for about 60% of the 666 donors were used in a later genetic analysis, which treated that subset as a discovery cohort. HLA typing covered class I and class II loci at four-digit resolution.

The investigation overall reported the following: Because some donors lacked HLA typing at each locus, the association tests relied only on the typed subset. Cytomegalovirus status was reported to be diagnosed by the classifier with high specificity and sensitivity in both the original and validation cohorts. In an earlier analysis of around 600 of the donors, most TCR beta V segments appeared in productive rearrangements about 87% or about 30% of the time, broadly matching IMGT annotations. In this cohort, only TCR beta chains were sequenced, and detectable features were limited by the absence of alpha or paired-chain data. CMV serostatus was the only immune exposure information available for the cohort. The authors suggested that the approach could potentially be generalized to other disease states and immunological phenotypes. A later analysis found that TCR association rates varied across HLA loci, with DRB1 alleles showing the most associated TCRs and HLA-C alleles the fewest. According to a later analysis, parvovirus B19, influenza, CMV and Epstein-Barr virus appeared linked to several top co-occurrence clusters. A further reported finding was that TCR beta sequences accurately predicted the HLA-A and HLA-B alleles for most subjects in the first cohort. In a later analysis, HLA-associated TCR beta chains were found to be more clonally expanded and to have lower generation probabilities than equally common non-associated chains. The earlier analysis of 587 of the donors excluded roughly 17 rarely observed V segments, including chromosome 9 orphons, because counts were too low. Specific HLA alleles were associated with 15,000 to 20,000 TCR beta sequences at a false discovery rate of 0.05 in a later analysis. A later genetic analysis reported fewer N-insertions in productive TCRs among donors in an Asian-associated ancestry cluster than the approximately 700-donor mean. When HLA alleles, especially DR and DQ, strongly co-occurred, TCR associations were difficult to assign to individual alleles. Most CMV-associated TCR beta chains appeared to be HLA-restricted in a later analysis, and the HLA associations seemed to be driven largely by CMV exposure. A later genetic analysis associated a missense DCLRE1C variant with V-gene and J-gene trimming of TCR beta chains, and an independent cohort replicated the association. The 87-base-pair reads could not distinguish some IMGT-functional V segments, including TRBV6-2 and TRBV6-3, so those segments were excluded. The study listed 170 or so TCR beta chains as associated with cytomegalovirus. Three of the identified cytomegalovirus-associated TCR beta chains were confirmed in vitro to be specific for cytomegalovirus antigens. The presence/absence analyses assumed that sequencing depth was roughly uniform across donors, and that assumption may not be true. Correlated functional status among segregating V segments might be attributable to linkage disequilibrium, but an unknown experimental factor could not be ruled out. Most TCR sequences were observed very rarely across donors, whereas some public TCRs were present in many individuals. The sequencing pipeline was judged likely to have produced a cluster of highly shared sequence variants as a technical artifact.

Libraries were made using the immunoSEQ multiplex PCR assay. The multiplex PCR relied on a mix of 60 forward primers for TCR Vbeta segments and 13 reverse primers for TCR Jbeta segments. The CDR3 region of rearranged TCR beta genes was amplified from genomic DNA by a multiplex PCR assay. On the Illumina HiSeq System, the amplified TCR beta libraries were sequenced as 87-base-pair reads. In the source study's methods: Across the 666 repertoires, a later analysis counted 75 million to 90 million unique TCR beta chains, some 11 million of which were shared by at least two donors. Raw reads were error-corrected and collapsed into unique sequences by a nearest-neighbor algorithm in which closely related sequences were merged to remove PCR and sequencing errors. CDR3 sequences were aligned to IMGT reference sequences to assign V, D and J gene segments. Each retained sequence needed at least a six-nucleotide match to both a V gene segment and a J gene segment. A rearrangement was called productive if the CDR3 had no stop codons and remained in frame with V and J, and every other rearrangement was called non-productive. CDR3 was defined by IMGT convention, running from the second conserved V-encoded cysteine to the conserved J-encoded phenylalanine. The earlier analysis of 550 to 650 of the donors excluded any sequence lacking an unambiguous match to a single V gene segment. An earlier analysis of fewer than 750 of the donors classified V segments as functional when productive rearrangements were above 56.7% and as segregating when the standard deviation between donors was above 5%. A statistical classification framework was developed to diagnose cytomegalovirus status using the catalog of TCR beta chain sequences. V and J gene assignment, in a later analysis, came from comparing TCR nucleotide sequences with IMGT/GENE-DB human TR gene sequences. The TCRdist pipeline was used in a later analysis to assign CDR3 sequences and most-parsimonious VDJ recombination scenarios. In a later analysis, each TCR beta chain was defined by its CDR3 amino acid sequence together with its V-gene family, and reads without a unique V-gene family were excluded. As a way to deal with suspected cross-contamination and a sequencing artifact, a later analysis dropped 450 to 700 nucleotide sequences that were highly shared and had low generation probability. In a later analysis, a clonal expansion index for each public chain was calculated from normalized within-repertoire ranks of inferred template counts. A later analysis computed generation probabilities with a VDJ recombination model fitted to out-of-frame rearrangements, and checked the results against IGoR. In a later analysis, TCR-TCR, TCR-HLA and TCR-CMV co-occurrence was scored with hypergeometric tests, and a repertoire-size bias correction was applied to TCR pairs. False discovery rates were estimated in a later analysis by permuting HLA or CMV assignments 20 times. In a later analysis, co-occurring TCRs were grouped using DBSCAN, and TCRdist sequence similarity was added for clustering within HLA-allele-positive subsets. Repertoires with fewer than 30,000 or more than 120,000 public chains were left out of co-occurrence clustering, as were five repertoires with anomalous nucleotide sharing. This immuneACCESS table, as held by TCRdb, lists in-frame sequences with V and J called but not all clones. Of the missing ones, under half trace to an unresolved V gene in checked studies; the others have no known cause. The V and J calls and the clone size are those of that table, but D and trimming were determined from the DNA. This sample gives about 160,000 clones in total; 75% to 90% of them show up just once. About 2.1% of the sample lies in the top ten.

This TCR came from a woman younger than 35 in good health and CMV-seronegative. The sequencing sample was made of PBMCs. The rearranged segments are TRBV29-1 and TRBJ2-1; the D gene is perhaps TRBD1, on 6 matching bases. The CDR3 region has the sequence CSVVPDDSDSYNEQFF. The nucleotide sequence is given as TGCAGCGTTGTACCCGACGACTCGGACAGCTACAATGAGCAGTTCTTC.